This TCR beta chain came from a study of identical twins. Study-wide findings and caveats: Cord blood beta clonotypes that were abundant carried fewer insertions, and memory repertoires showed no such trend. Conclusions relied on cross-sectional statistical analysis, not following the same donors.

This clonotype has just a few counts. Its cognate antigen is unknown. All donors comprised healthy Caucasians. In TCRdb, the 5' RACE reads were re-called with MiXCR into one record per CDR3 protein. Here the sample spans around 480,000 distinct CDR3 sequences, around 15% being singletons. The same specimen was also included in a second study, on yellow fever vaccine responses in identical twins.

The source is a woman between 18 and 30 years old in good health. Sequencing input: CD4+ T cells sorted from blood.

The CDR3 spells CASSPAGVRDTQYF. CDR3 bases: TGTGCCAGCAGCCCGGCTGGGGTAAGAGATACGCAGTATTTT. This chain uses TRBV3-1 with TRBJ2-3; D remains ambiguous. Trimming left V 4 bases short and J 5 bases short, with 13 bases between. The CDR3 consists of 14 residues. Germline assignment: CDR1 LGHDT and CDR2 YNNKEL (reference sequence).